This T cell receptor (beta chain) was sequenced in a study of monozygotic twins with cystic fibrosis. The CDR3 runs to 13 residues. The germline V gene encodes CDR1 SQVTM and CDR2 ANQGSEA. Trimming took off 2 bases at V and 4 bases at J, with 9 bases between the two ends. Worth noting for this clone: Its specificity is not known.

Sequencing used immunoSEQ multiplex PCR; TCRdb keeps in-frame clones, though not all of them. The data contain approximately 10,000 clones, 98% to 99% of them singletons. General study points: Unrelated CF individuals shared fewer identical clonotypes than monozygotic CF twins. In 13 of 16 pairs, V gene usage was closest to the co-twin's.

The sequenced material came from blood. V gene TRBV29-1 combines with J gene TRBJ1-3, with TRBD1 as a possible D gene (5 bases). The source of this sequence is a girl aged 2 to 10 with cystic fibrosis. Here the CDR3 reads CSVESGGGNTIYF. The CDR3 bases are TGCAGCGTTGAATCCGGGGGAGGAAACACCATATATTTT.